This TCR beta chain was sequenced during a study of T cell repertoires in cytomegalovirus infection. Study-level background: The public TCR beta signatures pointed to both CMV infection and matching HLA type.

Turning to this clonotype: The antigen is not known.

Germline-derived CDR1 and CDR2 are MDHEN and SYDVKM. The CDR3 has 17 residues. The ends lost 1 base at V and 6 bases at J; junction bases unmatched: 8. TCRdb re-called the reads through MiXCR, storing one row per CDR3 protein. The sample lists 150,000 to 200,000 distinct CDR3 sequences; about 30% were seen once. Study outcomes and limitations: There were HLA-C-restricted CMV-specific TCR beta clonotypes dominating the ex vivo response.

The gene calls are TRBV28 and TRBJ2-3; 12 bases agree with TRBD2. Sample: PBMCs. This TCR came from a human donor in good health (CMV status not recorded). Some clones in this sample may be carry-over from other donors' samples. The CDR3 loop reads CASSLSTSGGPRDTQYF. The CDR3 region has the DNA TGTGCCAGCAGTTTATCGACTAGCGGGGGCCCCCGGGATACGCAGTATTTT.